The present entry profiles one TCR beta chain with its context. The trim removed 1 base at V and 6 bases at J, leaving 5 bases unmatched. CDR3 length equals 15 residues. Germline assignment: CDR1 SGHTA and CDR2 FQGTGA. The source of the sample is a study of control samples from healthy donors and cancer patients. Clones were sequenced by immunoSEQ multiplex PCR, and TCRdb holds only the in-frame ones, with some missing. The sample contains about 160,000 clones, 70% to 90% of which appear only once. The sequence was obtained from a man aged 30-40 years in good health. The rearrangement joins TRBV7-3 to TRBJ2-1, with TRBD2 identical over 8 bases. The sequenced sample was blood. The CDR3 reads CASSLSSGSRNEQFF. The CDR3 DNA follows: TGTGCCAGCAGCTTAAGCAGCGGGAGCCGCAATGAGCAGTTCTTC.